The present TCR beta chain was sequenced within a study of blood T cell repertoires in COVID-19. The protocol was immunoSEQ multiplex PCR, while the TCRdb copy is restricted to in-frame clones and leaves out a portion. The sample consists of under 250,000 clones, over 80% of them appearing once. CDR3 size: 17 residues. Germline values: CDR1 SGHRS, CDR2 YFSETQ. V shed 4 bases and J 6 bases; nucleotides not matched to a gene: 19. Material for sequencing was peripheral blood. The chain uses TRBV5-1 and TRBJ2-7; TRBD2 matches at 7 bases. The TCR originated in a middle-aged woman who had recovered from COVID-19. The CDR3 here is CASSGTGGGGPDGEQYF. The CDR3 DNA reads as TGCGCCAGCAGCGGAACAGGTGGGGGGGGTCCGGATGGCGAGCAGTACTTC.